This T cell receptor (beta chain) derives from a study of shared clonotypes between healthy human individuals (dated by TCRdb to about 2020). With respect to the entire study: The cohort included three men and a couple of women between 18 and 49 years of age. Per donor, leukapheresis produced somewhere between about 0.9 and 9 billion PBMCs. To estimate repertoire size and how much clonotype sharing occurs between individuals, the study deeply sequenced the blood TCR repertoires of five or six healthy adults. To increase sequencing depth and limit assay-specific biases, TCR repertoire library preparation and sequencing were carried out by different laboratories using diverse techniques. For each donor, three plates each were used for CD4 naive and CD4 memory, two plates were used for CD8 naive, and one plate was used for CD8 memory. On the study overall, not on this receptor specifically: Compared with non-shared clonotypes, clonotypes shared by all four sorted-subset donors had higher generation probabilities. About 5% of naive CD4, around 3.5% of naive CD8, roughly 2.4% of memory CD4, and less than 0.45% of memory CD8 clonotypes were shared across several donors. Incomplete sequencing was indicated by rarefaction of sorted-subset datasets, despite the large sequencing depth. The small number of donors limited the genetic and exposure-history diversity represented. Sampling was restricted to blood, and TCR repertoires in tissues likely differ from the TCR repertoires found in blood. Larger estimated clonotype richness was generally found for naive subsets than for memory subsets. Based on pairwise subsampling, the degree of clonotype sharing among donors was expected to be affected by sequencing depth.

Donors were healthy HIV-negative adults with no recently reported acute infections or vaccinations. Every donor was a Caucasian adult residing in Nashville, Tennessee, USA. CD4+ T cells were enriched by magnetic negative selection; naive cells were then positively selected on CD45RA, and the negative fraction formed the memory subset. After blood collection by leukapheresis, PBMCs were isolated using Ficoll-Histopaque density gradient centrifugation and then cryopreserved in the vapor phase of liquid nitrogen. Analytical flow cytometry was used to check the purity and quantity of each magnetically sorted T cell population. Genomic DNA was isolated from each sorted fraction and quantified by UV absorbance on a Nanodrop 2000c. Using the deep immunoSEQ assay, TCR CDR3 regions were amplified from genomic DNA by multiplex PCR. For each cell subset, the extracted genomic DNA was distributed evenly across all wells of several immunoSEQ 96-well plates, and each plate served as one replicate. For sorted subsets, each replicate PCR was loaded with roughly 200 ng genomic DNA, equivalent to 32,000 or so T cell genomes. The purified libraries were quantified using a Qubit 3.0 fluorometer, sized with a Bioanalyzer 2100, and then quantified again using the KAPA Library Quantification kit. Every immunoSEQ 96-well plate was sequenced on a dedicated single-read 150-cycle Illumina NextSeq 550 flow cell. The original pipeline was this. The immunoSEQ output contained only junctional sequences without quality scores, so filtering could not match that applied to full-length reads. To assign V/J genes and CDR3, sequences were annotated using PyIR, a Python wrapper for IgBLAST v1.9, with IMGT germline references. Reads were removed for weak V/J assignments (E-value above 1e-6), missing CDR3, stop codons, out-of-frame junctions, or ambiguous translated residues. V3J clonotypes were defined by identical inferred V gene, J gene, and CDR3 amino acid sequence. The percentage overlap between two repertoires was calculated by dividing the number of shared unique clonotypes by the size of the smaller repertoire. RTK rarefaction, the Chao1 estimator, and Recon v2.1 estimates of unobserved clonotypes were used to assess repertoire richness. For all TCRbeta clonotypes obtained by the gDNA method from four donors, generation probabilities were computed with OLGA. TCRdb provides this immuneACCESS table in a form limited to in-frame rearrangements. Some clones are lacking; in checked studies, under half of them reflect an unresolved V gene, and why the rest are absent is not known. V and J calls and clone size are as listed in that table; D and trimming were resolved from the DNA. Across this sample there are some 2 million clones, with 90% to 95% seen only once. The top ten constitute approximately 0.13% of the sample.

Remarks on this clone: This clone's antigen is unknown. Per-base quality was not reported, and no clone a single base away is much larger than it.

The germline V gene provides CDR1 ENHRY and CDR2 SYGVKD. Deletion took 0 bases off V and 5 bases off J, with a span of 19 bases between the germline ends. From cysteine to phenylalanine, the CDR3 is 17 amino acids long. The retained sequence is limited to the CDR3, 51 bases, with the frame set at the first base. Sequencing was carried out using naive CD4+ T cells sorted from blood. The sample's cell subset or site, from its label and the paper: CD45RA+ positively selected. The chain joins TRBV10-3 to TRBJ1-1; the D gene assignment is ambiguous. This clonotype was obtained from a young man in good health. The DNA is as follows: TGTGCCATCAGTGAGTCTGGGCAGTACGGTTCTGGGACTGAAGCTTTCTTT. Its amino acids are CAISESGQYGSGTEAFF.